Below, 18 T cell receptor beta chains from the same sample are listed, as sequenced in a study of vaccination and CD4 T cells after COVID-19. CD4+ T cells that had been cultured provided DNA sequenced with the Oncomine TCR Beta short-read assay. TCRdb re-derived calls from the PCR reads in MiXCR, one entry per CDR3 protein. The sample shows tens of thousands of distinct CDR3 sequences, less than 75% of them seen only once. As to treatment: approximately nine-day PBMC culture with coronavirus spike peptide pools or control peptides (ViraFEST assay). Their cognate antigens are unknown. Sequencing was performed on CD4+ T cells from blood, cultured in vitro. These receptors all come from a human donor who had recovered from COVID-19.

A single count supports this clonotype. The rearrangement links TRBV20-1 to TRBJ2-2, with TRBD2 matching 13 bases. This CDR3 comprises 15 residues. V dropped 6 bases and J dropped 5; count of bases not matched to a gene: 6. Germline V lookup: CDR1 DFQATT, CDR2 SNEGSKA (reference sequence). The CDR3 DNA sequence: TGCAGTGCCCCGGGACTAGCGGGAAAAACCGGGGAGCTGTTTTTT. This sequence encodes CSAPGLAGKTGELFF.

V usage is TRBV2 and J usage is TRBJ2-2; 9 nucleotides match TRBD2. Germline trimming cut 4 bases from V and 7 bases from J; bases unmatched to any gene: 7. The length of the CDR3 is 15 residues. Germline-derived CDR1 and CDR2 are SNHLY and FYNNEI. The CDR3 sequence is CASSGLAGIIGELFF. CDR3 bases: TGTGCCAGCAGTGGGCTAGCGGGAATCATCGGGGAGCTGTTTTTT.

This clonotype appeared a single time. The V and J genes are TRBV20-1 and TRBJ1-1, with 7 bases identical to TRBD1. The V and J ends lost 0 bases and 3 bases, in that order; junction bases with no gene match: 7. Germline CDR1 reads DFQATT; CDR2 reads SNEGSKA (reference sequence). The length of the CDR3 is 15 residues. The CDR3 DNA is TGCAGTGCTAGAGATCTAGGGGGCCGTGACACTGAAGCTTTCTTT. This encodes CSARDLGGRDTEAFF.

This chain links TRBV7-2 with TRBJ1-5, with D perhaps matching TRBD1 (5 bases). Germline values: CDR1 SGHTA, CDR2 FQGNSA. This CDR3 contains 14 residues. V was trimmed by 1 base and J by 6 bases, leaving 10 bases between them. CDR3 region: CASSLGSGTQPQHF. Written as DNA, the CDR3 is TGTGCCAGCAGCTTAGGTTCAGGGACTCAGCCCCAGCATTTT.

V usage is TRBV20-1 and J usage is TRBJ1-1; D is possibly TRBD1 (5 bases). The CDR3 sequence is 16 residues long. Germline lookup yields CDR1 DFQATT and CDR2 SNEGSKA (reference sequence). V was cut by 2 bases and J by 0 bases, with 16 bases left in between. The CDR3 DNA reads TGCAGTGCTAGACTGGGGCAGACCCCATTGAACACTGAAGCTTTCTTT. This encodes CSARLGQTPLNTEAFF.

The J gene is TRBJ2-5, the V gene TRBV2; 7 bases align to TRBD2. This CDR3 is 13 amino acids long. The trim removed 7 bases at V and 2 bases at J, leaving 4 bases unmatched. Germline V lookup: CDR1 SNHLY, CDR2 FYNNEI. The CDR3 sequence is CASIGTTQETQYF. The CDR3 bases are TGTGCCAGCATTGGGACTACACAAGAGACCCAGTACTTC.

The CDR3 spells CASSAGGPSYNEQFF. The CDR3 coding sequence is TGTGCCAGCAGCGCTGGGGGGCCGTCCTACAATGAGCAGTTCTTC. The V call is TRBV7-2, the J call TRBJ2-1, with D tentatively TRBD1 or TRBD2 (6 bases each). The CDR3 has 15 amino acids. Per the germline V gene, CDR1 is SGHTA and CDR2 is FQGNSA. V gave up 5 bases and J gave up 1 base, with 12 bases separating them.

This clonotype was seen a few times. The V call is TRBV7-2, the J call TRBJ2-2; D may be TRBD1 (6 bases). Trimming shortened V by 1 base and J by 9 bases, and 15 bases separated the two germline ends. Germline CDR1 and CDR2: SGHTA and FQGNSA. CDR3 length: 15 residues. CDR3 amino acids: CASSLVSPRGRELFF. CDR3 sequence (DNA): TGTGCCAGCAGCTTAGTGAGCCCCAGGGGCCGGGAGCTGTTTTTT.

The V call is TRBV20-1, the J call TRBJ2-3; 7 nucleotides agree with TRBD2. The J segment lost 4 bases and the V segment lost 3 bases, leaving 10 bases of the junction unmatched. The CDR3 covers 15 residues. Germline V gives CDR1 DFQATT, CDR2 SNEGSKA (reference sequence). CDR3 in amino acids: CSASRAGVGADTQYF. In DNA form, the CDR3 reads TGCAGTGCTAGCCGGGCGGGAGTAGGAGCAGATACGCAGTATTTT.

CDR3 region: CSASLTGRYYGYTF. CDR3 DNA sequence: TGCAGTGCTAGCTTGACAGGCCGCTACTATGGCTACACCTTC. The genes are TRBV20-1 and TRBJ1-2; possibly TRBD1 for D (6 bases). V lost 3 bases and J 3 bases, leaving 14 bases between the germline ends. The CDR3 runs to 14 residues. The germline CDR1 and CDR2 sequences are DFQATT and SNEGSKA (reference sequence).

V usage is TRBV20-1 and J usage is TRBJ1-2; TRBD1 is a possible D gene (5 bases). The germline V gene has CDR1 DFQATT and CDR2 SNEGSKA (reference sequence). The CDR3 has 12 residues. V lost 8 bases and J 1 base, leaving 11 bases between the germline ends. DNA of the CDR3: TGCAGTACCCCACAGGATAACTATGGCTACACCTTC. This encodes CSTPQDNYGYTF.

V usage is TRBV9 and J usage is TRBJ2-3, with D uncertain. The V end lost 1 base, the J end lost 5 bases, and 11 bases lay between the germline ends. The germline gives CDR1 SGDLS, CDR2 YYNGEE. This CDR3 region has 14 residues. The CDR3: CASSVQAARDTQYF. DNA of the CDR3: TGTGCCAGCAGCGTACAGGCAGCGCGAGATACGCAGTATTTT.

The sample holds one count of this clonotype. The CDR3 nucleotides are TGTGCCAGCAGTGAAAGGTGGGCAGGGGTCTTCTCTGGGGCCAACGTCCTGACTTTC. Translating gives CASSERWAGVFSGANVLTF. The chain has TRBV6-1 and TRBJ2-6, with D perhaps TRBD1 (6 bases). The CDR3 contains 19 residues. Trimming left V 2 bases short and J 0 bases short, with 17 bases between. Germline lookup yields CDR1 MNHNS and CDR2 SASEGT.

The V call is TRBV19, the J call TRBJ2-7, with unresolved D. CDR3 length: 13 residues. The V gene's germline CDR1 is LNHDA and CDR2 SQIVND (reference sequence). Deletions cut 6 bases from V and 2 bases from J, with 11 bases between. CDR3 DNA: TGTGCCAGTAGGAGCTCGGACGCCTACGAGCAGTACTTC. Translating it yields CASRSSDAYEQYF.

V gene TRBV4-2 combines with J gene TRBJ1-1, with TRBD1 matching 10 bases. V lost 7 bases, J lost 5 bases, and 13 bases stayed unmatched. Germline V gene sequence: CDR1 LGHNA, CDR2 YNFKEQ. This CDR3 comprises 16 residues. The CDR3 nucleotides are TGTGCCAGCATCATAAGTGGGGACAGGGGAAATACTGAAGCTTTCTTT. Protein sequence: CASIISGDRGNTEAFF.

This clonotype was recorded once. The chain carries TRBV5-8 and TRBJ1-2; 7 nucleotides line up with TRBD1. The CDR3 is 15 residues long. The trim removed 1 base at V and 5 bases at J, leaving 8 bases unmatched. Germline V CDR1 and CDR2: SGHTS, YDEGEE. The CDR3 reads CASSLSQGGRYGYTF. Here the CDR3 DNA reads TGTGCCAGCAGCTTGTCTCAGGGGGGAAGGTATGGCTACACCTTC. Filled out from reference TRBV5-8 and TRBJ1-2, the complete variable domain reads EAGVTQSPTHLIKTRGQQATLRCSPISGHTSVYWYQQALGLGLQFLLWYDEGEERNRGNFPPRFSGRQFPNYSSELNVNALELEDSALYLCASSLSQGGRYGYTFGSGTRLTVV.

The rearrangement joins TRBV12-3 or TRBV12-4 to TRBJ1-2; D uncertain. Trimming shortened V by 1 base and J by 0 bases, and 12 bases separated the two germline ends. CDR3 length equals 16 residues. CDR3 residues: CASSLGFSKANYGYTF. In DNA form, the CDR3 reads TGTGCCAGCAGTTTAGGTTTCAGCAAAGCTAACTATGGCTACACCTTC.

The chain carries TRBV19 and TRBJ1-2; weak D call: TRBD1 (5 bases). V gave up 5 bases and J gave up 4 bases, with 8 bases separating them. The CDR3 is 12 residues long. CDR1 and CDR2 (germline): LNHDA, SQIVND (reference sequence). The CDR3, as DNA: TGTGCCAGTAGTCCCGGGACCTATGGCTACACCTTC. Residues: CASSPGTYGYTF.